This T cell receptor beta chain was retrieved from a study of T cell repertoires in cytomegalovirus infection. Trimming shortened V by 4 bases and J by 12 bases, and 19 bases separated the two germline ends. This CDR3 has 14 amino acids. CDR1 is MGHRA and CDR2 is YSYEKL in the germline V gene. Of note for this clonotype: The target antigen is unknown.

TCRdb redid the calling of the reads with MiXCR, one entry per CDR3 protein. The table has roughly 45,000 distinct CDR3 sequences, about a fifth seen once. The rearrangement joins TRBV4-1 to TRBJ2-1; a possible D gene is TRBD1 (5 bases). Here the sequenced sample was CD8+ T cells from cultured PBMCs, taken from culture after CMV antigen stimulation. This receptor was taken from a human donor in good health (CMV status not recorded). Some clones in this sample may be carry-over from other donors' samples. The CDR3 here is CASSPGSEWGVQFF. For the CDR3, the DNA is TGCGCCAGCAGCCCTGGATCAGAGTGGGGCGTGCAGTTCTTC.